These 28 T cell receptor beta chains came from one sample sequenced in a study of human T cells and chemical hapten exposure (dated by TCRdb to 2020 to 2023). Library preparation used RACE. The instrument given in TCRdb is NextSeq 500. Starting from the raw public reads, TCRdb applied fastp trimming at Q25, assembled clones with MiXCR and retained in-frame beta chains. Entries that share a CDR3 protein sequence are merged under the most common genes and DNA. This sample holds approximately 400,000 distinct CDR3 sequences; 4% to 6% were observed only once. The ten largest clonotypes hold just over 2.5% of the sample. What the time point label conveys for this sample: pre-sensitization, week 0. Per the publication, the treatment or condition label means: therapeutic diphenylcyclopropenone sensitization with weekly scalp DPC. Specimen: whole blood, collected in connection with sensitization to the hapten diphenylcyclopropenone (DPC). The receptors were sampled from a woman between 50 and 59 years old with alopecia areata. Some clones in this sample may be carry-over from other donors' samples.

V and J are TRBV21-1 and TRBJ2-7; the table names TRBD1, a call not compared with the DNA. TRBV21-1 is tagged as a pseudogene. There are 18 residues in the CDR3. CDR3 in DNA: TGTGCCAGCAGCAAAGTTTCAGGGGGCGTCAAGGGTCGATACGAGCAGTACTTC. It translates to CASSKVSGGVKGRYEQYF.

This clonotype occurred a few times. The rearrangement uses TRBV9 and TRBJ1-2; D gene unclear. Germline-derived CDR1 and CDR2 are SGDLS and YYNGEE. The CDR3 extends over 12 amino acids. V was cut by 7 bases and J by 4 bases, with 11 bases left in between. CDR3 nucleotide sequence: TGTGCCAGCTGGGCCTTTTCCTATGGCTACACCTTC. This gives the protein CASWAFSYGYTF.

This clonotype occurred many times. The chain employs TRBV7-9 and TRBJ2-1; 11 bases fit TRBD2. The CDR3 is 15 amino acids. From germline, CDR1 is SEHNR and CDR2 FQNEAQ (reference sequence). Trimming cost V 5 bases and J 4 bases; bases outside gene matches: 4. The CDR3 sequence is CASSRWTSGYNEQFF. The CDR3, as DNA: TGTGCCAGCAGCCGCTGGACTAGCGGGTACAATGAGCAGTTCTTC.

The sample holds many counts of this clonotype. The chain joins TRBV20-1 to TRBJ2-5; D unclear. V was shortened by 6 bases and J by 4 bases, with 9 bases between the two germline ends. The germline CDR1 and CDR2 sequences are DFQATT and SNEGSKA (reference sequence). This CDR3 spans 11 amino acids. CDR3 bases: TGCAGTGCCCCACTCCCAGAGACCCAGTACTTC. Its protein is CSAPLPETQYF.

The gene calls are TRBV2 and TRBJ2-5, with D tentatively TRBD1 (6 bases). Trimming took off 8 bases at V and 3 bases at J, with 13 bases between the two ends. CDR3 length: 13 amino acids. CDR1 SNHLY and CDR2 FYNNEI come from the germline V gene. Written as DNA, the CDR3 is TGTGCCAGCTTTACAGGGACCGAAGAGACCCAGTACTTC. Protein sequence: CASFTGTEETQYF.

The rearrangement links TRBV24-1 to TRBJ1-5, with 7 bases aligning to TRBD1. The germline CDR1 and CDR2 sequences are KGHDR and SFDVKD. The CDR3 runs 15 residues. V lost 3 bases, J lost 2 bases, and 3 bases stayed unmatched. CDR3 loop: CATSDLGGGNQPQHF. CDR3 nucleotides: TGTGCCACCAGTGATCTAGGGGGCGGCAATCAGCCCCAGCATTTT.

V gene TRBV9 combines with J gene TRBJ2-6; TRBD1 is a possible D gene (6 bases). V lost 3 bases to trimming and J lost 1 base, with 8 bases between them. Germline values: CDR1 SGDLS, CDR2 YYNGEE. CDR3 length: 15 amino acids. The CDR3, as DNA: TGTGCCAGCAGCGCTCAGGGGTCTGGGGCCAACGTCCTGACTTTC. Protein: CASSAQGSGANVLTF.

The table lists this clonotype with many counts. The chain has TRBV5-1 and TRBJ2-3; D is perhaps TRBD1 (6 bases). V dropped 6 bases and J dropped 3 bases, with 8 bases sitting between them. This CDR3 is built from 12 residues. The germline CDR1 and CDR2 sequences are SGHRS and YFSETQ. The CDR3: CASKGETDTQYF. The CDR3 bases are TGCGCCAGCAAGGGGGAAACAGATACGCAGTATTTT.

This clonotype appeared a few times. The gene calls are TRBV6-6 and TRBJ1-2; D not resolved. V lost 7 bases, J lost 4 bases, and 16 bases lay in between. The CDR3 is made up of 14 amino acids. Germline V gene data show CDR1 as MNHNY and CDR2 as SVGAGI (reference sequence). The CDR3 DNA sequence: TGTGCCAGCACCCCCCCGGACGGCCCCTATGGCTACACCTTC. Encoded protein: CASTPPDGPYGYTF.

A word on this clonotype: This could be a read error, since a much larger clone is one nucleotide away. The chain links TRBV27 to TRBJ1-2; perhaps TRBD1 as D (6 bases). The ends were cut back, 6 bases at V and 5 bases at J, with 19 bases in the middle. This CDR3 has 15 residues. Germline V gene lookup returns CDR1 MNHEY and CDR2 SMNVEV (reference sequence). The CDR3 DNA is TGTGCCAGCAGCCATGGGGGGGCAGAGGAGTATGGCTACACCTTC. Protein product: CASSHGGAEEYGYTF.

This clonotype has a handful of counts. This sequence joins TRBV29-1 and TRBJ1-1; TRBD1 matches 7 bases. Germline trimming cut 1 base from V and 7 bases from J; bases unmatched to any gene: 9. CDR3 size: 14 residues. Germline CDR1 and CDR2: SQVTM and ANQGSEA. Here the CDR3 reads CSVEVQGPPYEAFF. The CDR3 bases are TGCAGCGTTGAAGTACAGGGGCCCCCCTATGAAGCTTTCTTT.

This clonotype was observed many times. As DNA, the CDR3 is TGTGCCAGCAGTGGTGCAGGCGCGACTGAAGCTTTCTTT. Its translation: CASSGAGATEAFF. The chain joins TRBV2 to TRBJ1-1, with D unresolved. The CDR3 runs 13 residues. Trimming cost V 4 bases and J 5 bases, with 11 bases left between them. Germline-derived CDR1 and CDR2 are SNHLY and FYNNEI.

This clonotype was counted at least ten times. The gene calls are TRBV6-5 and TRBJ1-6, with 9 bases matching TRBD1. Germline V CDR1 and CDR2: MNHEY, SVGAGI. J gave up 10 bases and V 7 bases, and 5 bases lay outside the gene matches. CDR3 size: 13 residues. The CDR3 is CASNRGLDSPLHF. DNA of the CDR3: TGTGCCAGCAACAGGGGGCTGGACTCACCCCTCCACTTT.

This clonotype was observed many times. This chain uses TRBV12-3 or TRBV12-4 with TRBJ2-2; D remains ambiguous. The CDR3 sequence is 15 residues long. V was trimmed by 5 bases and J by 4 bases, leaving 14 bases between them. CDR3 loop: CASSPALGPTGELFF. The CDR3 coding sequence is TGTGCCAGCAGTCCGGCTCTAGGTCCCACCGGGGAGCTGTTTTTT.

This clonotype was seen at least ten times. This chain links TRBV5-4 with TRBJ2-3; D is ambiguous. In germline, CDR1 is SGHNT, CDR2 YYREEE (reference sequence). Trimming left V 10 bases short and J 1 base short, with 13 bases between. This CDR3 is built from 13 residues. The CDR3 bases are TGTGCCCACCGAATCGGAGGCACAGATACGCAGTATTTT. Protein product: CAHRIGGTDTQYF.

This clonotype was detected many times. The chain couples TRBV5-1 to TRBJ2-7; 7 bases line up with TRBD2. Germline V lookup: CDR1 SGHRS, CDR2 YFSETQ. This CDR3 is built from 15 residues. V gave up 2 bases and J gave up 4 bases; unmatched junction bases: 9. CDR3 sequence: CASSLRAGVTYEQYF. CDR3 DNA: TGCGCCAGCAGCTTACGGGCGGGAGTAACTTACGAGCAGTACTTC. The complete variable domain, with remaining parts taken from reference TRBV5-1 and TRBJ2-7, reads KAGVTQTPRYLIKTRGQQVTLSCSPISGHRSVSWYQQTPGQGLQFLFEYFSETQRNKGNFPGRFSGRQFSNSRSEMNVSTLELGDSALYLCASSLRAGVTYEQYFGPGTRLTVT.

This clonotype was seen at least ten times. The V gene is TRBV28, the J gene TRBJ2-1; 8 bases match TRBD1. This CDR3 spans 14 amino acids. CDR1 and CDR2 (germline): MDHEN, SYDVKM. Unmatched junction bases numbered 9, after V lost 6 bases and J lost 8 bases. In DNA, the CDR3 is TGTGCCAGCAGAAGACAGGGGTCTTCGGATGAGCAGTTCTTC. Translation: CASRRQGSSDEQFF.

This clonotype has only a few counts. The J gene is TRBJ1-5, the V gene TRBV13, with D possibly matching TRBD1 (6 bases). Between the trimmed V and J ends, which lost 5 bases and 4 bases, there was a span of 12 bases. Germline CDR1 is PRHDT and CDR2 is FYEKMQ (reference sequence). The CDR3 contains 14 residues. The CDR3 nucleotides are TGTGCCAGCAGCCTTGGACAGATTAATCAGCCCCAGCATTTT. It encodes CASSLGQINQPQHF.

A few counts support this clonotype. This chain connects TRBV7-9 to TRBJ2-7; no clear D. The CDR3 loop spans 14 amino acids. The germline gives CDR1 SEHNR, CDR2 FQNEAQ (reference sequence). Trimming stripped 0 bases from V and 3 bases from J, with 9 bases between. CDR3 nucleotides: TGTGCCAGCAGCTTAGCCCCCACAGTCTACGAGCAGTACTTC. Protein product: CASSLAPTVYEQYF. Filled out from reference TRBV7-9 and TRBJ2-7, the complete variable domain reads DTGVSQNPRHKITKRGQNVTFRCDPISEHNRLYWYRQTLGQGPEFLTYFQNEAQLEKSRLLSDRFSAERPKGSFSTLEIQRTEQGDSAMYLCASSLAPTVYEQYFGPGTRLTVT.

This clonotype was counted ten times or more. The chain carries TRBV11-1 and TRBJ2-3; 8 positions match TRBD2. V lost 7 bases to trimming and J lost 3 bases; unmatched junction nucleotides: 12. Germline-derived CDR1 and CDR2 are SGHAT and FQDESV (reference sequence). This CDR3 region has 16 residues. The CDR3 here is CASTITAGGKTDTQYF. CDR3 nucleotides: TGTGCCAGCACCATTACGGCGGGGGGCAAGACAGATACGCAGTATTTT.

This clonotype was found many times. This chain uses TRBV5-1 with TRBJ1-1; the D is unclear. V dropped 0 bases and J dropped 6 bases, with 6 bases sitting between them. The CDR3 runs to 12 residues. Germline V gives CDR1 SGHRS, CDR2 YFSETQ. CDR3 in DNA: TGCGCCAGCAGCTTGGAGGGCCCTGAAGCTTTCTTT. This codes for CASSLEGPEAFF.

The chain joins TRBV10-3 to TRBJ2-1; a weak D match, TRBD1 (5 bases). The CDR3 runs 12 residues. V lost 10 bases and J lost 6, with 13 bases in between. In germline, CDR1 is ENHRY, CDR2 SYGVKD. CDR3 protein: CATIGTGNEQFF. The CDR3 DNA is TGTGCCACCATAGGCACAGGCAATGAGCAGTTCTTC.

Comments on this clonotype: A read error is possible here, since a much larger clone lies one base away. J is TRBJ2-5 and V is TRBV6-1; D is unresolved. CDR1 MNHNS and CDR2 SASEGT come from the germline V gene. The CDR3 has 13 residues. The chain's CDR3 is CASSERAEETRYF. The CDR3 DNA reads TGTGCCAGCAGTGAACGGGCGGAAGAGACCCGGTACTTC.

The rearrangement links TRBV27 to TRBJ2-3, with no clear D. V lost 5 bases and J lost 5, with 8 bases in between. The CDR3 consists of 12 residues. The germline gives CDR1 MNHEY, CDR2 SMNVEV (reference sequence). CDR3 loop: CASSQRRDTQYF. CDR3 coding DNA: TGTGCCAGCAGTCAACGGCGAGATACGCAGTATTTT.

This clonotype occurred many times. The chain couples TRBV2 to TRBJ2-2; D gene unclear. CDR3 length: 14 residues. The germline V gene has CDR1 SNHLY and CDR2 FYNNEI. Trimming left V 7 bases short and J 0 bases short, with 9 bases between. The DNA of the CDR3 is TGTGCCAGCACCAGCGTCCCGAACACCGGGGAGCTGTTTTTT. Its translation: CASTSVPNTGELFF.

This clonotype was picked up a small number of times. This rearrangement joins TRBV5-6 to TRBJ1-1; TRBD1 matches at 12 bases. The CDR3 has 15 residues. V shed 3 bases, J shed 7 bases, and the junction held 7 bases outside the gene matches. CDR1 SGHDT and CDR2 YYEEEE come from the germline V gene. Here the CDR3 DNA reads TGTGCCAGCAGCTCCCCGGGACAGGGGGCCTATGAAGCTTTCTTT. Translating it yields CASSSPGQGAYEAFF.

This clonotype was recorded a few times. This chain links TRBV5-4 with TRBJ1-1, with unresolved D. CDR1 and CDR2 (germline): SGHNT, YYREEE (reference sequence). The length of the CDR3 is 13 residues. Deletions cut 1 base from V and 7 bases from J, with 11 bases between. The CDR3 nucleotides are TGTGCCAGCAGCTTGACGGGGATAAATGAAGCTTTCTTT. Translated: CASSLTGINEAFF.

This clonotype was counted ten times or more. CDR3 protein: CASSPRGPNTGELFF. The CDR3 DNA reads TGTGCCAGCAGCCCCCGAGGGCCGAACACCGGGGAGCTGTTTTTT. The chain is built from TRBV7-7 and TRBJ2-2; tentatively, D is TRBD2 (5 bases). Germline V gene sequence: CDR1 SSHAT, CDR2 FNYEAQ (reference sequence). The CDR3 sequence is 15 residues long. V was trimmed by 5 bases and J by 0 bases, leaving 10 bases between them.